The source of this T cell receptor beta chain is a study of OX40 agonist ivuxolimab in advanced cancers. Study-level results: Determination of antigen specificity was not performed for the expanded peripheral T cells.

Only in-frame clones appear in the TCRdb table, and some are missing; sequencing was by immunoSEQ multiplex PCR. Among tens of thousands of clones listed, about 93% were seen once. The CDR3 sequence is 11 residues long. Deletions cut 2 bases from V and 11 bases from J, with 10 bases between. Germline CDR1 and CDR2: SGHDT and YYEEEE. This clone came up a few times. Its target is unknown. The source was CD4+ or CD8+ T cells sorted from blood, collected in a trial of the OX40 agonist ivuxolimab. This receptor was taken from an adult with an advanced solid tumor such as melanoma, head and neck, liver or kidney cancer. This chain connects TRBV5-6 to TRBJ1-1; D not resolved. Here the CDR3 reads CASSFGSFAFF. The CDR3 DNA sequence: TGTGCCAGCAGCTTCGGCTCGTTTGCTTTCTTT.